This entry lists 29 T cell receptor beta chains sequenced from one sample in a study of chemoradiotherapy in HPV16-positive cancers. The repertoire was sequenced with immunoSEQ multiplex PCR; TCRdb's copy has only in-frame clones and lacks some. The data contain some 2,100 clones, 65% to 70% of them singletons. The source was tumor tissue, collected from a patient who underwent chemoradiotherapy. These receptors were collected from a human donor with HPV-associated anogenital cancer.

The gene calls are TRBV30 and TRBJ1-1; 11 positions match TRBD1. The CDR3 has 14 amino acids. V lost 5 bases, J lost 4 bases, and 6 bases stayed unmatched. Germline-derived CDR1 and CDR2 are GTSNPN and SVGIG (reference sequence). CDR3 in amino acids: CAWGPGQGGTEAFF. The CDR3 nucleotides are TGTGCCTGGGGTCCGGGACAGGGGGGCACTGAAGCTTTCTTT.

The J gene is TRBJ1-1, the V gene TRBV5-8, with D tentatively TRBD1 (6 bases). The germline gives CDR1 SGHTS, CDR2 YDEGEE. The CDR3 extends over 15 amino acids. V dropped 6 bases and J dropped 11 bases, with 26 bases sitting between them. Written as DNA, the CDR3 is TGTGCCAGCACCTCCTCGGGGGCAGCCAGAGGGTCGGCTTTCTTT. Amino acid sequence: CASTSSGAARGSAFF.

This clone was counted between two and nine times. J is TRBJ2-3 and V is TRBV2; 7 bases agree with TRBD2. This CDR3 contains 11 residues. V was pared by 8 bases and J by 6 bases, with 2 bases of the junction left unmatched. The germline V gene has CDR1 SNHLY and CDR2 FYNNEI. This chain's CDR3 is CASGRVDTQYF. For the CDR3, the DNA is TGTGCCAGCGGGAGGGTGGATACGCAGTATTTT. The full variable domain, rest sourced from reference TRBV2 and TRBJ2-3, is EPEVTQTPSHQVTQMGQEVILRCVPISNHLYFYWYRQILGQKVEFLVSFYNNEISEKSEIFDDQFSVERPDGSNFTLKIRSTKLEDSAMYFCASGRVDTQYFGPGTRLTVL.

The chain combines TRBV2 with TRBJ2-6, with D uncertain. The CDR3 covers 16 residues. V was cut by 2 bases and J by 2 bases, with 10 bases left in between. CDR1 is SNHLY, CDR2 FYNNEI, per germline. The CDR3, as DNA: TGTGCCAGCAGTGAAAGTATCCGGGCTGGGGCCAACGTCCTGACTTTC. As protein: CASSESIRAGANVLTF.

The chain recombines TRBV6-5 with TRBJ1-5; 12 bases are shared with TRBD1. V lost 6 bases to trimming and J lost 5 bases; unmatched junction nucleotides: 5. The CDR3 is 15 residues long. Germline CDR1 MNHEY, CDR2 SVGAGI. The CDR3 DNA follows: TGTGCCAGCAGACGACGGGACAGGGGGCATCAGCCCCAGCATTTT. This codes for CASRRRDRGHQPQHF.

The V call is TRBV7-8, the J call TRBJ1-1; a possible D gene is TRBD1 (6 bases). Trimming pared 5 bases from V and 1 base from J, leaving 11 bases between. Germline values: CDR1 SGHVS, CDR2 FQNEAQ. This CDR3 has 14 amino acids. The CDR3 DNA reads TGTGCCAGCAGCCCCCCCAGGGGGAACACTGAAGCTTTCTTT. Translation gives CASSPPRGNTEAFF.

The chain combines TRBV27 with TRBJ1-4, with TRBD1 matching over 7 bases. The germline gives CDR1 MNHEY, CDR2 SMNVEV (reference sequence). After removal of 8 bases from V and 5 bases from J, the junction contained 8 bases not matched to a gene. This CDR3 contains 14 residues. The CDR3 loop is CASRETGRNEKLFF. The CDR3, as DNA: TGTGCCAGCCGAGAGACAGGGAGAAATGAAAAACTGTTTTTT.

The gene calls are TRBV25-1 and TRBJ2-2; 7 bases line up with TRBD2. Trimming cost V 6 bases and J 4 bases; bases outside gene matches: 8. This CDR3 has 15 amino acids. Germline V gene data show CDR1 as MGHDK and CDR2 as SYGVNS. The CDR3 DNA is TGTGCCAGCAGGTCATCTAGCGGAGTCACCGGGGAGCTGTTTTTT. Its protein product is CASRSSSGVTGELFF.

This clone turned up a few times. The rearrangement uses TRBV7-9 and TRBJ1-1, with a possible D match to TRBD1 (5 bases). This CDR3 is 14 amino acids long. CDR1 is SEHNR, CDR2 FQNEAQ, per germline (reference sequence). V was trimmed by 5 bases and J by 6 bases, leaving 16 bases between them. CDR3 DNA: TGTGCCAGCAGCGCTTCGGGGCTTGGGGCTGAAGCTTTCTTT. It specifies CASSASGLGAEAFF.

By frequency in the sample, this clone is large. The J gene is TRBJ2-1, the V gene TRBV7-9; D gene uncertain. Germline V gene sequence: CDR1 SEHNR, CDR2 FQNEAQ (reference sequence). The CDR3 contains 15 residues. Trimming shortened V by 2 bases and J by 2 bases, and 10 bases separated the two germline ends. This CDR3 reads CASSLTEMTYNEQFF. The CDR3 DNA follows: TGTGCCAGCAGCTTAACGGAGATGACCTACAATGAGCAGTTCTTC.

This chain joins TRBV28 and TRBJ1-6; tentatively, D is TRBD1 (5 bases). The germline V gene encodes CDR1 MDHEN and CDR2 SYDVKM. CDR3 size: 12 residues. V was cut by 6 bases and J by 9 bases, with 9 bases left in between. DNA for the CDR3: TGTGCCAGCAGCCTAGGGGTTTCACCCCTCCACTTT. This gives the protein CASSLGVSPLHF.

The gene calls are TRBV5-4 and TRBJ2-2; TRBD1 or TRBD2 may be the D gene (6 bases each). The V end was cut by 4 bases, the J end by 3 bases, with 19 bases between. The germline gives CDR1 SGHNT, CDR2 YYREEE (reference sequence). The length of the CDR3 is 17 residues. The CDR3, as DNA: TGTGCCAGCAGCCCCCCTGGAGGGGGAGCTTACACCGGGGAGCTGTTTTTT. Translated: CASSPPGGGAYTGELFF.

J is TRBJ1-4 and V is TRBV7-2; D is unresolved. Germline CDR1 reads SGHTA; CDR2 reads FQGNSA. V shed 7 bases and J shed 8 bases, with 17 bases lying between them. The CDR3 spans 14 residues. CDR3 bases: TGTGCCAGCACGACCCGGGCCCCCGGGGAAAAACTGTTTTTT. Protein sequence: CASTTRAPGEKLFF.

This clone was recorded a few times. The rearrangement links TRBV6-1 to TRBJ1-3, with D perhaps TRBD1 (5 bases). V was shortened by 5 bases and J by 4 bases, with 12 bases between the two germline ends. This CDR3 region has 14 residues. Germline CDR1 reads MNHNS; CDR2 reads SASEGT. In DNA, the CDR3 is TGTGCCAGCAGTACGACAGATTTCGGAAACACCATATATTTT. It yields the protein CASSTTDFGNTIYF.

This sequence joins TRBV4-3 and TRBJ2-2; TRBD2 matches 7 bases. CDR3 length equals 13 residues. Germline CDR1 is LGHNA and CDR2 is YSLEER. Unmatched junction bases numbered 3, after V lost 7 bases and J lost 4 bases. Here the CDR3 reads CASKGRGTGELFF. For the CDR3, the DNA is TGCGCCAGCAAGGGGAGGGGCACCGGGGAGCTGTTTTTT.

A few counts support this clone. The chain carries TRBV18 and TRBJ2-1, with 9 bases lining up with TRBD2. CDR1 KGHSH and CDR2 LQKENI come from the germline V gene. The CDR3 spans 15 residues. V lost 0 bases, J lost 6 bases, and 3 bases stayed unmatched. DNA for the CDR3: TGTGCCAGCTCACCACCTAGCGGGGGAGTCAATGAGCAGTTCTTC. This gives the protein CASSPPSGGVNEQFF. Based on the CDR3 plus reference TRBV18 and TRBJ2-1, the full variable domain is NAGVMQNPRHLVRRRGQEARLRCSPMKGHSHVYWYRQLPEEGLKFMVYLQKENIIDESGMPKERFSAEFPKEGPSILRIQQVVRGDSAAYFCASSPPSGGVNEQFFGPGTRLTVL.

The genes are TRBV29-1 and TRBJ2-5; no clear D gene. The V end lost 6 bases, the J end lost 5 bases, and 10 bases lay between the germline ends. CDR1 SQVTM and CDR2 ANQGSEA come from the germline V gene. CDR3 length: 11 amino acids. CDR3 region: CSVVGGETQYF. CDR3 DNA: TGCAGCGTCGTGGGTGGGGAGACCCAGTACTTC. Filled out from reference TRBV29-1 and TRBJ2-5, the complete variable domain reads SAVISQKPSRDICQRGTSLTIQCQVDSQVTMMFWYRQQPGQSLTLIATANQGSEATYESGFVIDKFPISRPNLTFSTLTVSNMSPEDSSIYLCSVVGGETQYFGPGTRLLVL.

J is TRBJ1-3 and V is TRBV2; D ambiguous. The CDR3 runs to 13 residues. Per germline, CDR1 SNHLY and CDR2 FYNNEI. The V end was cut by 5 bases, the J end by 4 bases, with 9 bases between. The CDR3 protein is CASSPWMGNTIYF. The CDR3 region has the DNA TGTGCCAGCAGTCCCTGGATGGGAAACACCATATATTTT.

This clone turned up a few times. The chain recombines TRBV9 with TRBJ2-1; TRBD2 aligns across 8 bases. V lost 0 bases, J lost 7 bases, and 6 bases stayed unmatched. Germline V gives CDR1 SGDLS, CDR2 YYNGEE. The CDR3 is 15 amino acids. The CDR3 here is CASSVEQREKNEQFF. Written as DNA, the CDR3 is TGTGCCAGCAGCGTAGAACAGCGGGAGAAGAATGAGCAGTTCTTC.

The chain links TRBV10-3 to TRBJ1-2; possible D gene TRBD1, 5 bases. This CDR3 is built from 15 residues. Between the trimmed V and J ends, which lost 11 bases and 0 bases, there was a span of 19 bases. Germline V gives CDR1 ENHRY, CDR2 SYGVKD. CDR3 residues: CASQIDSNTNYGYTF. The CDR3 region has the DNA TGTGCCTCCCAGATCGACAGTAATACTAACTATGGCTACACCTTC.

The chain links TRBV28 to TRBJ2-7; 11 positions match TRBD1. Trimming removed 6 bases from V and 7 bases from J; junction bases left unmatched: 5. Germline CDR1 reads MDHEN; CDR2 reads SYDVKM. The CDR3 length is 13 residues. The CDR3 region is CASRPGQGGEQYF. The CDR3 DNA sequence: TGTGCCAGCAGGCCGGGACAGGGGGGTGAGCAGTACTTC.

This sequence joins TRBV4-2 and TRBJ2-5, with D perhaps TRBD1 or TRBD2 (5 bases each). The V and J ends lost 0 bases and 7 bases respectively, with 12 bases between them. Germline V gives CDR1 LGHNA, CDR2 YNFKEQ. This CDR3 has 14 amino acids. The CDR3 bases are TGTGCCAGCAGCCAAGATCCAATGAGGGGGACCCAGTACTTC. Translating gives CASSQDPMRGTQYF.

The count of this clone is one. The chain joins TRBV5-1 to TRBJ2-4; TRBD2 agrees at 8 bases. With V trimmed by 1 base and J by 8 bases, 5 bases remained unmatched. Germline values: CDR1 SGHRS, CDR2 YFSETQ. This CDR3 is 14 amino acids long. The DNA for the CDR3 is TGCGCCAGCAGCTTGAACGCCGGGAGGGACATTCAGTACTTC. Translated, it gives CASSLNAGRDIQYF.

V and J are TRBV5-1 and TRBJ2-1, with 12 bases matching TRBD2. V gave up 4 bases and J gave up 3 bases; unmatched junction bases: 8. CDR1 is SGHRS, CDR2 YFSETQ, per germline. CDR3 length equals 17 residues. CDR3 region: CASSPSGLAGSYNEQFF. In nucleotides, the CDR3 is TGCGCCAGCAGCCCATCTGGACTAGCGGGGAGCTACAATGAGCAGTTCTTC.

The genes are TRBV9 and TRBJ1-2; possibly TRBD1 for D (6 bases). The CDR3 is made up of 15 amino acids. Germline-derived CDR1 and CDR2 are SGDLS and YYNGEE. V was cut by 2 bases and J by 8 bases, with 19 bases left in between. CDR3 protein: CASSVAGTSPEGYTF. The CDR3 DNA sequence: TGTGCCAGCAGCGTTGCCGGGACATCTCCGGAAGGCTACACCTTC.

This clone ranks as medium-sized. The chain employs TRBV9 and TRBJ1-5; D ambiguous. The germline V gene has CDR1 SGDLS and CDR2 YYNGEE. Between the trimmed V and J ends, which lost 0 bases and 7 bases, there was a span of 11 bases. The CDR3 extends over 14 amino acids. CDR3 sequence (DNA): TGTGCCAGCAGCGTAGGCCCTGACCCGCAGCCCCAGCATTTT. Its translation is CASSVGPDPQPQHF.

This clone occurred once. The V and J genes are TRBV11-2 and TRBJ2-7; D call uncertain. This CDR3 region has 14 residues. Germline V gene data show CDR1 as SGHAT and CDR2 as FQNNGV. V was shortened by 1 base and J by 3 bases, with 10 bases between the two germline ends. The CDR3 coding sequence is TGTGCCAGCAGCTTAGGCGGAAGCAGCTACGAGCAGTACTTC. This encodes CASSLGGSSYEQYF.

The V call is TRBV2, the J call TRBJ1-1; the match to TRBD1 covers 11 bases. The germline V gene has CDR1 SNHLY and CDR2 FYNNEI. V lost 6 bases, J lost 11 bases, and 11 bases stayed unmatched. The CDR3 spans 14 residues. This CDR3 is CASRLGQGAFGAFF. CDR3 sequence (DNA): TGTGCCAGCAGGTTAGGACAGGGGGCTTTTGGGGCTTTCTTT.

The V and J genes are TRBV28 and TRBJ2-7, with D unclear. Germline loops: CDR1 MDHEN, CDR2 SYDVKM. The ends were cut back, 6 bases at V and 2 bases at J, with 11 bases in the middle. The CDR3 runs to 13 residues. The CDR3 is CASSGREPYEQYF. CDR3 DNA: TGTGCCAGCAGCGGACGCGAGCCCTACGAGCAGTACTTC.